This entry is about one T cell receptor beta chain. The source of the sample is a study of blood T cell repertoires in COVID-19. About the research overall: The study drew acute and convalescent COVID-19 samples from the United States, Italy and Spain.

Germline assignment: CDR1 SGHVS and CDR2 FNYEAQ. This CDR3 is 17 amino acids long. V was trimmed by 4 bases and J by 0 bases, leaving 16 bases between them. Per the authors' pipeline: Scientists estimated how many nucleated cells there were by amplifying reference gene primers. Assay used: immunoSEQ multiplex PCR; TCRdb lists only in-frame clones, some missing. Clonal size and the V and J genes are those of that table, whereas D and trimming came from the DNA. The data contain approximately 500,000 clones, 85% to 90% of them singletons. What was sequenced was peripheral blood. This clonotype originated in a woman in her fifties or sixties with COVID-19, enrolled during active disease. The chain uses TRBV7-6 and TRBJ1-3, with a possible D match to TRBD1 (5 bases). This CDR3 reads CASSSRAGVSSGNTIYF. The CDR3 region has the DNA TGTGCCAGCAGCTCCCGCGCGGGGGTCAGCTCTGGAAACACCATATATTTT.